These 2 T cell receptor beta chains share one sample of origin, sequenced in a study of PD-1 blockade in classical Hodgkin lymphoma. TCRdb's copy holds only in-frame clones and misses some; the assay was immunoSEQ multiplex PCR. The repertoire holds about 22,000 clones, with 89% as singletons. Time point specified: newly diagnosed, previously untreated cHL patient sample. Using magnetic negative selection, the CD4+ T cells were separated out of thawed PBMCs. Sample: CD4+ T cells from blood. The receptor source for this set is a human donor with classical Hodgkin lymphoma.

This chain links TRBV2 with TRBJ2-5; weak D call: TRBD2 (6 bases). The J call is in doubt because the DNA end fits TRBJ2-7 better. CDR1 SNHLY and CDR2 FYNNEI come from the germline V gene. The length of the CDR3 is 11 residues. CDR3: CASGEDLEQYF. DNA for the CDR3: TGTGCCAGCGGGGAGGATCTCGAGCAGTACTTC.

V usage is TRBV21-1 and J usage is TRBJ2-5; the table names TRBD1, a call not compared with the DNA. TRBV21-1 counts as a pseudogene. This CDR3 is 15 amino acids long. Here the CDR3 reads CASSKGGEEQETQYF. For the CDR3, the DNA is TGTGCCAGCAGCAAAGGGGGCGAGGAACAAGAGACCCAGTACTTC.